Shown below are 5 T cell receptor beta chains from a single sample sequenced in a study of identical twins. TCRdb re-called the 5' RACE reads through MiXCR, storing one row per CDR3 protein. The sample lists a few hundred thousand distinct CDR3 sequences; 24% were seen once. Separately, the same data were catalogued under a study of T cells expressing NK-cell markers.

The sequenced material came from CD4+ T cells sorted from blood. The receptors originated from a woman aged 18-29 years in good health.

The chain has TRBV20-1 and TRBJ2-1; TRBD2 might be the D (6 bases). The CDR3 has 15 residues. Germline CDR1 and CDR2: DFQATT and SNEGSKA (reference sequence). The V gene lost 0 bases and the J gene lost 3 bases, with 12 bases spanning the gap. CDR3: CSARDRRGSYNEQFF. The CDR3 DNA follows: TGCAGTGCTAGAGATCGACGGGGGAGCTACAATGAGCAGTTCTTC.

The chain carries TRBV30 and TRBJ2-1, with 7 positions matching TRBD1. The CDR3 covers 14 residues. The germline CDR1 and CDR2 sequences are GTSNPN and SVGIG (reference sequence). Germline trimming cut 2 bases from V and 7 bases from J; bases unmatched to any gene: 8. CDR3 region: CAWSIPRQGNEQFF. The CDR3 DNA reads TGTGCCTGGAGTATACCCAGACAGGGAAATGAGCAGTTCTTC. Full variable domain (remainder filled in from reference TRBV30 and TRBJ2-1): SQTIHQWPATLVQPVGSPLSLECTVEGTSNPNLYWYRQAAGRGLQLLFYSVGIGQISSEVPQNLSASRPQDRQFILSSKKLLLSDSGFYLCAWSIPRQGNEQFFGPGTRLTVL.

As DNA, the CDR3 is TGTGCTAGCGGTTTAGGGGACTCTGGAAACACCATATATTTT. Protein: CASGLGDSGNTIYF. This chain links TRBV7-7 with TRBJ1-3; possible D gene TRBD1, 5 bases. Germline CDR1 is SSHAT and CDR2 is FNYEAQ (reference sequence). CDR3 size: 14 residues. Drawing the rest from reference TRBV7-7 and TRBJ1-3, the complete variable domain is GAGVSQSPRYKVTKRGQDVTLRCDPISSHATLYWYQQALGQGPEFLTYFNYEAQPDKSGLPSDRFSAERPEGSISTLTIQRTEQRDSAMYRCASGLGDSGNTIYFGEGSWLTVV.

This clonotype appeared a few times. This chain joins TRBV9 and TRBJ2-1, with D perhaps TRBD1 or TRBD2 (5 bases each). There are 16 residues in the CDR3. The ends were cut back, 4 bases at V and 0 bases at J, with 14 bases in the middle. CDR1 and CDR2 (germline): SGDLS, YYNGEE. The CDR3 region has the DNA TGTGCCAGCAGCTCAGAGGGGCGAAGCTCCTACAATGAGCAGTTCTTC. It is translated as CASSSEGRSSYNEQFF.

This clonotype turned up a few times. The chain uses TRBV12-3 or TRBV12-4 and TRBJ2-1; 14 bases fit TRBD2. Unmatched junction bases numbered 8, after V lost 7 bases and J lost 0 bases. The CDR3 is 18 residues long. CDR3 DNA sequence: TGTGCCAGCACCCGGGAAGGACTAGCGGGGGGCTCCTACAATGAGCAGTTCTTC. It translates to CASTREGLAGGSYNEQFF.